This TCR beta chain stems from a study of cytomegalovirus exposure and HLA in healthy donors. This clone was detected only once. What it binds is unknown. J gave up 6 bases and V 8 bases, and 2 bases lay outside the gene matches. The CDR3 totals 12 residues. From germline, CDR1 is ENHRY and CDR2 SYGVKD. Study-level findings and limits: Several V segments, TRBV6-2 and TRBV6-3 among them, could not be told apart and were dropped. It was reported that TCR beta sequences correctly inferred the HLA-A and HLA-B alleles for most subjects.

Primers: 60 Vbeta forward and 13 Jbeta reverse. The repertoire was sequenced with immunoSEQ multiplex PCR; TCRdb's copy has only in-frame clones and lacks some. The sample has roughly 130,000 clones, roughly four fifths seen once; the top ten hold approximately 6.4%. The chain combines TRBV10-3 with TRBJ1-4; 8 positions agree with TRBD1. Specimen: PBMCs. The TCR sequence derives from a woman in her forties or fifties in good health and CMV-seropositive. This chain's CDR3 is CAIGTGDEKLFF. The CDR3 DNA follows: TGTGCCATCGGGACAGGCGATGAAAAACTGTTTTTT.